The 8 T cell receptor beta chains below all came from one sample that was sequenced in a study of blood T cell repertoires in COVID-19. Assay used: immunoSEQ multiplex PCR; TCRdb lists only in-frame clones, some missing. The table has 75,000 to 100,000 clones, 87% seen once; the top ten hold 4% to 5%. Sequenced: peripheral blood. These receptors were taken from a man in his 70s with acute or convalescent COVID-19.

The chain is built from TRBV18 and TRBJ2-7, with D maybe TRBD1 (6 bases). The germline V gene encodes CDR1 KGHSH and CDR2 LQKENI. V lost 2 bases, J lost 5 bases, and 10 bases lay in between. CDR3 length: 13 amino acids. The CDR3 sequence is CASSPTGSHEQYV. CDR3 DNA sequence: TGTGCCAGCTCACCAACAGGGAGCCACGAGCAGTACGTC.

In its sample, this clone was seen once. This chain links TRBV5-1 with TRBJ2-2, with 10 bases aligning to TRBD1. Germline V lookup: CDR1 SGHRS, CDR2 YFSETQ. The ends lost 3 bases at V and 6 bases at J; junction bases unmatched: 5. CDR3 length: 15 amino acids. CDR3 nucleotides: TGCGCCAGCAGCTCCCCGGGACAGGGGTCCGGGGAGCTGTTTTTT. The encoded protein is CASSSPGQGSGELFF.

The chain combines TRBV5-1 with TRBJ2-5; possible D gene TRBD1, 5 bases. The CDR3 has 15 residues. V was clipped by 3 bases and J by 2 bases, with 14 bases between them. Germline CDR1 SGHRS, CDR2 YFSETQ. CDR3 region: CASSWTLDRQETQYF. The CDR3 DNA is TGCGCCAGCAGCTGGACGCTAGACAGACAAGAGACCCAGTACTTC.

The V call is TRBV28, the J call TRBJ1-3; weak D call: TRBD1 (6 bases). Trimming left V 5 bases short and J 0 bases short, with 17 bases between. This CDR3 spans 17 amino acids. Germline CDR1 is MDHEN and CDR2 is SYDVKM. The CDR3 DNA reads as TGTGCCAGCAGTATCCCTTCAGGGGTTAACTCTGGAAACACCATATATTTT. It yields the protein CASSIPSGVNSGNTIYF.

V gene TRBV29-1 combines with J gene TRBJ1-2; 10 bases line up with TRBD1. This CDR3 has 15 amino acids. Germline loops: CDR1 SQVTM, CDR2 ANQGSEA. The ends lost 0 bases at V and 7 bases at J; junction bases unmatched: 8. The CDR3 is CSVEDWTGGEGGYTF. The CDR3 coding sequence is TGCAGCGTTGAAGACTGGACAGGGGGGGAGGGTGGCTACACCTTC.

The rearrangement joins TRBV28 to TRBJ1-2; 7 nucleotides agree with TRBD1. Germline CDR1 is MDHEN and CDR2 is SYDVKM. V lost 5 bases to trimming and J lost 5 bases; unmatched junction nucleotides: 8. The CDR3 totals 14 residues. CDR3 coding DNA: TGTGCCAGCAGTATCGCAGGGGGGAGTTATGGCTACACCTTC. Encoded protein: CASSIAGGSYGYTF.

The chain has TRBV6-5 and TRBJ2-3; the match to TRBD2 covers 9 bases. This CDR3 contains 14 residues. V was pared by 7 bases and J by 7 bases, with 9 bases of the junction left unmatched. Germline V gene sequence: CDR1 MNHEY, CDR2 SVGAGI. CDR3 sequence: CASTPGTSTNTQYF. The DNA of the CDR3 is TGTGCCAGCACCCCCGGGACTAGCACCAATACGCAGTATTTT.

This clone showed up just once. The chain combines TRBV5-1 with TRBJ1-6, with D perhaps TRBD1 (5 bases). The CDR3 contains 15 residues. CDR1 and CDR2 (germline): SGHRS, YFSETQ. The V and J ends lost 0 bases and 8 bases respectively, with 12 bases between them. CDR3 residues: CASSLGGLGDSPLHF. DNA of the CDR3: TGCGCCAGCAGCTTGGGGGGACTGGGGGATTCACCCCTCCACTTT.